This T cell receptor (beta chain) was captured in a study of blood T cell repertoires in COVID-19. The CDR3 runs to 14 residues. Authors' analysis steps: Reference gene primer amplification yielded estimated nucleated cell counts. Using immunoSEQ multiplex PCR, the repertoire was profiled, and TCRdb retains in-frame clones only, with some absent. The V and J calls and the clone size are those of that table, but D and trimming were determined from the DNA. Of about 270,000 clones detected, around 81% appear once; the ten largest clones hold about 3.2%. The source is a woman aged 60-75 years with active or convalescent COVID-19. The chain carries TRBV21-1 and TRBJ1-1; the table's D call of TRBD1 was not tested on the DNA. TRBV21-1 is a pseudogene segment. The material sequenced was peripheral blood. CDR3 nucleotides: TGTGCCAGCAGCAGGACAGGGATGAACACTGAAGCTTTCTTT. Its translation is CASSRTGMNTEAFF.